The next 5 T cell receptor beta chains were all read from a single sample in a study of metastatic and nonmetastatic thyroid tumors. TCRdb re-called clones from the PCR reads using MiXCR. Among 25,000 or so clones listed, around 15% were seen once. Every patient was untreated before thyroid surgery. The sequencing input was blood. All receptors derive from a male donor with papillary thyroid cancer or a benign thyroid nodule (not recorded which). Some clones in this sample may be carry-over from other donors' samples.

The gene calls are TRBV20-1 and TRBJ2-7; no firm D call. Germline values: CDR1 DFQATT, CDR2 SNEGSKA (reference sequence). Between the trimmed V and J ends, which lost 3 bases and 2 bases, there was a span of 8 bases. The CDR3 runs 12 residues. CDR3 in DNA: TGCAGTGCTAGGGCAGGCCCCTACGAGCAGTACTTC. It translates to CSARAGPYEQYF.

This clone was seen many times. The V call is TRBV5-4, the J call TRBJ1-3, with a possible D match to TRBD1 (5 bases). V lost 2 bases and J lost 4, with 22 bases in between. Germline-derived CDR1 and CDR2 are SGHNT and YYREEE (reference sequence). The CDR3 consists of 18 residues. The CDR3 protein is CASSFSGDRGWGGNTIYF. CDR3 DNA sequence: TGTGCCAGCAGCTTTTCGGGGGACCGTGGATGGGGAGGAAACACCATATATTTT. The full variable domain, its missing parts supplied by reference TRBV5-4 and TRBJ1-3, is ETGVTQSPTHLIKTRGQQVTLRCSSQSGHNTVSWYQQALGQGPQFIFQYYREEENGRGNFPPRFSGLQFPNYSSELNVNALELDDSALYLCASSFSGDRGWGGNTIYFGEGSWLTVV.

This clone occurred many times. A read error may be the cause here, since a much bigger clone is one base away. Within the sample, other DNA sequences also encode this same CDR3. The chain carries TRBV5-1 and TRBJ1-5, with D perhaps matching TRBD1 (5 bases). The CDR3 consists of 18 residues. Trimming pared 4 bases from V and 0 bases from J, leaving 20 bases between. CDR1 and CDR2 from the germline V gene are SGHRS and YFSETQ. The CDR3 coding sequence is TGCGCCAGCAGCCTGGTCCCAGACAGCGGGAGTAGCAATCAGCCCCAGCATTTT. Translating it yields CASSLVPDSGSSNQPQHF. Complete variable domain (other parts from reference TRBV5-1 and TRBJ1-5): KAGVTQTPRYLIKTRGQQVTLSCSPISGHRSVSWYQQTPGQGLQFLFEYFSETQRNKGNFPGRFSGRQFSNSRSEMNVSTLELGDSALYLCASSLVPDSGSSNQPQHFGDGTRLSIL.

This clone was observed many times. The rearrangement uses TRBV12-5 and TRBJ2-3, with a weak D call TRBD2 (5 bases). Germline values: CDR1 LGHNT, CDR2 FRNRAP. V was clipped by 8 bases and J by 2 bases, with 8 bases between them. The CDR3 is 12 amino acids. For the CDR3, the DNA is TGTGCTAGTCGGGGAATCACAGATACGCAGTATTTT. Translated, it gives CASRGITDTQYF.

This clone was counted ten times or more. This chain uses TRBV11-2 with TRBJ2-3; 13 nucleotides line up with TRBD2. The CDR3 spans 19 residues. The V gene's germline CDR1 is SGHAT and CDR2 FQNNGV. Trimming removed 0 bases from V and 0 bases from J; junction bases left unmatched: 6. The CDR3 loop is CASSLDSGLAGKSTDTQYF. CDR3 in DNA: TGTGCCAGCAGCTTAGATTCGGGACTAGCGGGAAAGAGCACAGATACGCAGTATTTT.